This T cell receptor beta chain was documented in a study of regulatory T cells in long-lasting Graves disease. Whole-study context: The antithyroid drugs taken by newly diagnosed Graves' patients had been used for under 3 months.

The V end was cut by 7 bases, the J end by 0 bases, with 16 bases between. The CDR3 loop spans 16 amino acids. Germline V gene lookup returns CDR1 MNHEY and CDR2 SVGEGT. Arm-PCR of CDR3 regions with iRepertoire HTBI primers generated TCR beta libraries. Each CDR3 protein is one row after TCRdb ran MiXCR on the multiplex PCR reads. Of 400,000 to 500,000 distinct CDR3 sequences listed, around 15% were seen once; the top ten hold approximately 17%. Time point in this sample: newly diagnosed GD, antithyroid drugs for less than 3 months. From RNA extracted from PBMCs, the TCR library was made. This clonotype was recorded many times. These data were likewise used in another study, on T cells in Graves' hyperthyroidism and ophthalmopathy.

This sequence originates from a woman aged 45-60 years with Graves disease. Here the sequenced sample was peripheral blood mononuclear cells (PBMCs), taken at new diagnosis, from a patient treated with antithyroid drugs. The chain joins TRBV6-2 or TRBV6-3 to TRBJ2-1, with D possibly matching TRBD2 (5 bases). The CDR3, as DNA: TGTGCCAGCACCACACTGCTAGGGAGCTCCTACAATGAGCAGTTCTTC. It translates to CASTTLLGSSYNEQFF.